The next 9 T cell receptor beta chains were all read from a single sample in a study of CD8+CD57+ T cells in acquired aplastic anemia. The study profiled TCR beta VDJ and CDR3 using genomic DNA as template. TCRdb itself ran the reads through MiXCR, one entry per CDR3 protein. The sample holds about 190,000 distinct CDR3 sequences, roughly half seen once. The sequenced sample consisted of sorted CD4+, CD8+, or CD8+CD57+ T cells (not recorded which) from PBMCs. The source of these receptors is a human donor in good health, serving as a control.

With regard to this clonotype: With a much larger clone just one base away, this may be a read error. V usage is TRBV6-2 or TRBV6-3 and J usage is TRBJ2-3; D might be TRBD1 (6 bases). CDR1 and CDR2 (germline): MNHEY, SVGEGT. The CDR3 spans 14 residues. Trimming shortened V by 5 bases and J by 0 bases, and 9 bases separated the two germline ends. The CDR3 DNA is TGTGCCAGCAGTACTAGGGGGAGCACAGATACGCAGTATTTT. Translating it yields CASSTRGSTDTQYF.

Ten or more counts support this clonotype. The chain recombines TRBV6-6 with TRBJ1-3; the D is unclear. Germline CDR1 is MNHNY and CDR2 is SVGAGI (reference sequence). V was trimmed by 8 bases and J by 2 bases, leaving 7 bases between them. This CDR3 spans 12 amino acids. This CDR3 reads CASEETGNTIYF. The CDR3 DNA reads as TGTGCCAGCGAGGAAACTGGAAACACCATATATTTT.

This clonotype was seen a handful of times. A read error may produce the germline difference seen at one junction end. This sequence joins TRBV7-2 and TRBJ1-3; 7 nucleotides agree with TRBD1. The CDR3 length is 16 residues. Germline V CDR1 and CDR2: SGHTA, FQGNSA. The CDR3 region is CASSTGQITSGNTVYF. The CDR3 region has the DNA TGTGCCAGCAGCACGGGACAGATCACCTCTGGAAACACCGTATATTTT.

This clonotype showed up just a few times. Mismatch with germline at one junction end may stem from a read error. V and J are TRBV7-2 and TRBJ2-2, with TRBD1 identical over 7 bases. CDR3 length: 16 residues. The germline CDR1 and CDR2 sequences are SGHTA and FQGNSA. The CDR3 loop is CASSPQGGYNIGELFF. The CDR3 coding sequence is TGTGCCAGCAGCCCCCAAGGGGGCTATAACATCGGGGAGCTGTTTTTT.

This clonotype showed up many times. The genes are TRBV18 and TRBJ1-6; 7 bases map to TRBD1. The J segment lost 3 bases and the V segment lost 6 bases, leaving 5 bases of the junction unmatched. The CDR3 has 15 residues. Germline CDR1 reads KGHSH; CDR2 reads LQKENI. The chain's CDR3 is CASSARDSYNSPLHF. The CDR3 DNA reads TGTGCCAGCTCGGCCCGGGACAGCTATAATTCACCCCTCCACTTT.

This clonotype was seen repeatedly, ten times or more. CDR3 region: CSVESNSYEQYF. CDR3 nucleotides: TGCAGCGTTGAATCAAACAGCTACGAGCAGTACTTC. This chain uses TRBV29-1 with TRBJ2-7; D is uncertain. The germline CDR1 and CDR2 sequences are SQVTM and ANQGSEA. The V end was cut by 2 bases, the J end by 3 bases, with 8 bases between. CDR3 size: 12 residues.

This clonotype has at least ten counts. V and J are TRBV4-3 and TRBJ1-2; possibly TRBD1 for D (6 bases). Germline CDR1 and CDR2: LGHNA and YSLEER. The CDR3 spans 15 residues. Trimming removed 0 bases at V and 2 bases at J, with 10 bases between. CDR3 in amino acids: CASSQDQQGNYGYTF. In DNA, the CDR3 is TGCGCCAGCAGCCAAGATCAACAGGGCAACTATGGCTACACCTTC.

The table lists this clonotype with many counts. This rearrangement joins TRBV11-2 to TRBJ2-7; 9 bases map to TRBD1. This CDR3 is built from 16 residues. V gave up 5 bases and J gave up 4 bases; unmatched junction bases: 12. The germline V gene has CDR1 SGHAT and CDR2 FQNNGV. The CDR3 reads CASSRTGGLTSYEQYF. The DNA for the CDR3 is TGTGCCAGCAGCCGTACAGGGGGCCTCACAAGTTACGAGCAGTACTTC. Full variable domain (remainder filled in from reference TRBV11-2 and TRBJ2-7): EAGVAQSPRYKIIEKRQSVAFWCNPISGHATLYWYQQILGQGPKLLIQFQNNGVVDDSQLPKDRFSAERLKGVDSTLKIQPAKLEDSAVYLCASSRTGGLTSYEQYFGPGTRLTVT.

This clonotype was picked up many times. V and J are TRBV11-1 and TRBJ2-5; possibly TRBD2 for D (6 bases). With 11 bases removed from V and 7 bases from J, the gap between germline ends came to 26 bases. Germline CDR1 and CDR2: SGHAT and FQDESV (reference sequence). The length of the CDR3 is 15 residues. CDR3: CASSGNPNLGGTQYF. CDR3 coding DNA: TGTGCCTCCTCAGGAAACCCGAACCTCGGGGGGACCCAGTACTTC.